These 27 T cell receptor beta chains were sequenced from one sample in a study of T cells in Graves' hyperthyroidism and ophthalmopathy. Regions amplified from RNA transcripts were the TCR beta CDR3 regions. HTBI primers were used for first-round RT-PCR of the TCR CDR3. TCRdb recomputed calls from the multiplex PCR reads with MiXCR, one row per CDR3 protein. The sample has about half a million distinct CDR3 sequences, 15% to 20% seen once. Sequencing was performed on blood. The source is a man aged 35 to 55 with Graves' ophthalmopathy.

The rearrangement joins TRBV6-1 to TRBJ1-5; tentative D call: TRBD1 (5 bases). The CDR3 covers 14 residues. CDR1 and CDR2 from the germline V gene are MNHNS and SASEGT. Trimming cost V 7 bases and J 0 bases, with 10 bases left between them. The CDR3 protein is CASNPGPSNQPQHF. DNA for the CDR3: TGTGCCAGCAACCCGGGACCTAGCAATCAGCCCCAGCATTTT.

The gene calls are TRBV18 and TRBJ1-6; D is undetermined. Between the trimmed V and J ends, which lost 5 bases and 9 bases, there was a span of 8 bases. The CDR3 totals 12 residues. The germline V gene has CDR1 KGHSH and CDR2 LQKENI. The CDR3 DNA follows: TGTGCCAGCTCAACGGGTACTTCACCCCTCCACTTT. This translates into CASSTGTSPLHF.

In the case of this clonotype: With a much larger clone just one base away, this may be a read error. This chain connects TRBV3-1 to TRBJ2-2; D gene unclear. Germline CDR1 reads LGHDT; CDR2 reads YNNKEL (reference sequence). CDR3 length equals 15 residues. DNA for the CDR3: TGTGCCAGCAGCATAGGCCCCTCGAACGCCGGGGAGCTGTTTTTT. Translated: CASSIGPSNAGELFF.

The chain joins TRBV3-1 to TRBJ2-2; no clear D gene. Trimming took off 2 bases at V and 0 bases at J, with 13 bases between the two ends. This CDR3 has 17 residues. Germline V gives CDR1 LGHDT, CDR2 YNNKEL (reference sequence). The CDR3 region has the DNA TGTGCCAGCAGCCAACGGACGATTTTTTCGAACACCGGGGAGCTGTTTTTT. Protein product: CASSQRTIFSNTGELFF.

This clonotype was counted only a few times. V gene TRBV15 combines with J gene TRBJ1-4; possibly TRBD1 for D (5 bases). The length of the CDR3 is 16 residues. The V and J ends lost 5 bases and 2 bases respectively, with 15 bases between them. Germline V gives CDR1 LNHNV, CDR2 YYDKDF (reference sequence). The CDR3 spells CATSRRGRGTNEKLFF. CDR3 DNA: TGTGCCACCAGCCGGAGGGGTAGAGGGACTAATGAAAAACTGTTTTTT.

This clonotype came up many times. The J gene is TRBJ2-3, the V gene TRBV28; D tentatively reads TRBD1 or TRBD2 (5 bases each). V was shortened by 5 bases and J by 0 bases, with 12 bases between the two germline ends. CDR1 is MDHEN, CDR2 SYDVKM, per germline. The CDR3 is 15 residues long. CDR3 residues: CASSLWGSSTDTQYF. The DNA of the CDR3 is TGTGCCAGCAGTCTCTGGGGGAGTAGCACAGATACGCAGTATTTT.

This clonotype was picked up many times. This chain links TRBV2 with TRBJ2-5; 8 bases map to TRBD2. The V and J ends lost 5 bases and 1 base, in that order; junction bases with no gene match: 3. The germline V gene has CDR1 SNHLY and CDR2 FYNNEI. CDR3 size: 14 residues. This CDR3 reads CASSQLAAQETQYF. CDR3 nucleotide sequence: TGTGCCAGCAGTCAACTAGCGGCCCAAGAGACCCAGTACTTC.

A few counts support this clonotype. The V and J genes are TRBV20-1 and TRBJ2-7; D is ambiguous. This CDR3 has 13 amino acids. CDR1 is DFQATT, CDR2 SNEGSKA, per germline (reference sequence). V lost 6 bases and J lost 4, with 16 bases in between. CDR3 amino acids: CSAVPQVGYEQYF. The CDR3 DNA follows: TGCAGTGCCGTTCCGCAGGTCGGGTACGAGCAGTACTTC.

The table lists this clonotype with many counts. The V and J genes are TRBV7-9 and TRBJ2-1, with no clear D. The CDR3 is made up of 11 amino acids. Looked up from germline, CDR1 is SEHNR and CDR2 is FQNEAQ (reference sequence). The V end lost 5 bases, the J end lost 10 bases, and 9 bases lay between the germline ends. CDR3 bases: TGTGCCAGCAGCCCCGGTCCAGAGCAGTTCTTC. This codes for CASSPGPEQFF.

This clonotype was counted many times. V gene TRBV11-2 combines with J gene TRBJ2-3; tentative D call: TRBD2 (7 bases). The CDR3 runs to 16 residues. The V gene lost 6 bases and the J gene lost 2 bases, with 18 bases spanning the gap. Germline CDR1 SGHAT, CDR2 FQNNGV. Written as DNA, the CDR3 is TGTGCCAGCAGGGGAGAAAGGGGGGGATACACAGATACGCAGTATTTT. Its protein is CASRGERGGYTDTQYF.

The table lists this clonotype with many counts. V is TRBV7-9 and J is TRBJ1-2; 7 bases map to TRBD1. Germline V lookup: CDR1 SEHNR, CDR2 FQNEAQ (reference sequence). This CDR3 is built from 14 residues. The ends lost 4 bases at V and 6 bases at J; junction bases unmatched: 8. The CDR3 nucleotides are TGTGCCAGCAGCTCTCGGACAGGCACAGATGGCTACACCTTC. This encodes CASSSRTGTDGYTF.

V and J are TRBV30 and TRBJ2-2; no reliable D call. V was cut by 2 bases and J by 7 bases, with 11 bases left in between. Germline assignment: CDR1 GTSNPN and CDR2 SVGIG (reference sequence). The CDR3 is 13 residues long. CDR3 sequence: CAWSFGRVGELFF. CDR3 sequence (DNA): TGTGCCTGGAGTTTTGGGCGCGTCGGGGAGCTGTTTTTT.

This clonotype was observed a few times. This chain links TRBV6-5 with TRBJ2-7, with D tentatively TRBD1 (5 bases). V lost 0 bases and J lost 2, with 20 bases in between. Germline V gene lookup returns CDR1 MNHEY and CDR2 SVGAGI. The length of the CDR3 is 18 residues. The DNA of the CDR3 is TGTGCCAGCAGTTACTCGTTGGACAAGGGTACGTCGGCCTACGAGCAGTACTTC. It is translated as CASSYSLDKGTSAYEQYF.

The chain has TRBV6-1 and TRBJ2-2; 11 bases map to TRBD2. Trimming removed 6 bases from V and 0 bases from J; junction bases left unmatched: 3. The CDR3 length is 16 residues. The germline V gene has CDR1 MNHNS and CDR2 SASEGT. The DNA for the CDR3 is TGTGCCAGCAGCAAGACTAGCGGGGCGAACACCGGGGAGCTGTTTTTT. It translates to CASSKTSGANTGELFF.

This clonotype was detected many times. The chain recombines TRBV27 with TRBJ2-5; 9 bases fit TRBD2. The germline CDR1 and CDR2 sequences are MNHEY and SMNVEV (reference sequence). V was pared by 5 bases and J by 2 bases, with 12 bases of the junction left unmatched. The CDR3 covers 17 residues. The CDR3 region has the DNA TGTGCCAGCAGTCCCCGTATACTAGCGGGCCGACAAGAGACCCAGTACTTC. Residues: CASSPRILAGRQETQYF.

The chain carries TRBV19 and TRBJ1-5; the D gene is possibly TRBD1 (6 bases). The CDR3 is made up of 15 amino acids. Per germline, CDR1 LNHDA and CDR2 SQIVND (reference sequence). V was pared by 7 bases and J by 0 bases, with 13 bases between. The CDR3 spells CASKDRQYSNQPQHF. The CDR3 DNA is TGTGCCAGTAAGGACAGACAATATAGCAATCAGCCCCAGCATTTT.

This clonotype was picked up many times. The chain combines TRBV5-6 with TRBJ2-7; unclear D gene. CDR3 length: 13 residues. V was clipped by 0 bases and J by 0 bases, with 4 bases between them. CDR1 and CDR2 (germline): SGHDT, YYEEEE. The CDR3 sequence is CASSLVSSYEQYF. The CDR3 region has the DNA TGTGCCAGCAGCTTGGTTAGCTCCTACGAGCAGTACTTC.

The V call is TRBV27, the J call TRBJ2-2, with 7 nucleotides matching TRBD1. This CDR3 is 16 amino acids long. V lost 6 bases to trimming and J lost 2 bases; unmatched junction nucleotides: 9. Germline loops: CDR1 MNHEY, CDR2 SMNVEV (reference sequence). CDR3 residues: CASSLGQAGNTGELFF. CDR3 DNA sequence: TGTGCCAGCAGCCTAGGACAGGCCGGAAACACCGGGGAGCTGTTTTTT.

This clonotype occurred a few times. J is TRBJ2-3 and V is TRBV9; D may be TRBD1 (7 bases). The CDR3 has 16 residues. Germline V gene data show CDR1 as SGDLS and CDR2 as YYNGEE. The V gene lost 7 bases and the J gene lost 2 bases, with 20 bases spanning the gap. The DNA of the CDR3 is TGTGCCAGCGGTCGTATGGGGGGACAGCTCACAGATACGCAGTATTTT. Translation gives CASGRMGGQLTDTQYF.

This clonotype was found a few times. The chain carries TRBV18 and TRBJ1-1; D possibly corresponds to TRBD1 (6 bases). Germline CDR1 reads KGHSH; CDR2 reads LQKENI. The CDR3 totals 15 residues. V was trimmed by 3 bases and J by 4 bases, leaving 15 bases between them. CDR3 DNA sequence: TGTGCCAGCTCACCTCTTGAGGGGGAGGGCACTGAAGCTTTCTTT. It translates to CASSPLEGEGTEAFF.

CDR3 bases: TGTGCCTCGGGGACTAGCGGGGAAATGTACGAGCAGTACTTC. Protein product: CASGTSGEMYEQYF. This sequence joins TRBV30 and TRBJ2-7; 13 bases are a match to TRBD2. Trimming cost V 7 bases and J 4 bases; bases outside gene matches: 7. This CDR3 comprises 14 residues. In germline, CDR1 is GTSNPN, CDR2 SVGIG (reference sequence).

This clonotype was observed a handful of times. The CDR3 nucleotides are TGTGCCAGCAGCCAACGACTAGCGGGGGGACCCAGGGCCCAGTACTTC. It yields the protein CASSQRLAGGPRAQYF. The chain links TRBV14 to TRBJ2-5, with 13 bases lining up with TRBD2. CDR3 length: 16 amino acids. V trimming: 2 bases; J trimming: 9 bases; junction bases outside the gene matches: 9. The germline gives CDR1 SGHDN, CDR2 FVKESK. Full variable domain (missing parts from reference TRBV14 and TRBJ2-5): EAGVTQFPSHSVIEKGQTVTLRCDPISGHDNLYWYRRVMGKEIKFLLHFVKESKQDESGMPNNRFLAERTGGTYSTLKVQPAELEDSGVYFCASSQRLAGGPRAQYFGPGTRLLVL.

This clonotype was found many times. V usage is TRBV20-1 and J usage is TRBJ2-5; D not certain. V dropped 5 bases and J dropped 4 bases, with 17 bases sitting between them. Germline lookup yields CDR1 DFQATT and CDR2 SNEGSKA (reference sequence). The CDR3 sequence is 14 residues long. The CDR3 spells CSAPLSSGTETQYF. The CDR3 coding sequence is TGCAGTGCTCCCCTTAGTAGTGGCACAGAGACCCAGTACTTC.

The sample holds a few counts of this clonotype. V and J are TRBV5-1 and TRBJ2-5, with TRBD1 as a possible D gene (6 bases). The length of the CDR3 is 12 residues. V lost 8 bases to trimming and J lost 1 base, with 9 bases between them. Germline V lookup: CDR1 SGHRS, CDR2 YFSETQ. The DNA of the CDR3 is TGCGCCAGTGGACAGACCCAAGAGACCCAGTACTTC. Translation: CASGQTQETQYF.

This clonotype has a handful of counts. It is unclear where the CDR3 begins or ends on the DNA, so no DNA is shown, and the CDR3 is as TCRdb lists it. CDR3 protein: CSVEKDRGHFGEQFF. This rearrangement joins TRBV29-1 to TRBJ2-1; no DNA check was done on the table's D call, TRBD1. Germline V gene lookup returns CDR1 SQVTM and CDR2 ANQGSEA. 15 amino acids form the CDR3, both terminal residues included.

The gene calls are TRBV10-3 and TRBJ2-7, with a tentative D call TRBD1 (5 bases). The ends were cut back, 4 bases at V and 1 base at J, with 14 bases in the middle. CDR1 ENHRY and CDR2 SYGVKD come from the germline V gene. The CDR3 runs 15 residues. CDR3 coding DNA: TGTGCCATCAGTGCCTTGGGTACAGGATCCTACGAGCAGTACTTC. Protein sequence: CAISALGTGSYEQYF.

This clonotype occurred many times. The rearrangement uses TRBV27 and TRBJ2-7; TRBD2 aligns across 10 bases. CDR3 size: 15 residues. Trimming at V came to 5 bases and at J to 6 bases, leaving 10 bases not matched to a gene. Germline V gene data show CDR1 as MNHEY and CDR2 as SMNVEV (reference sequence). In DNA, the CDR3 is TGTGCCAGCAGTACCATAGGTAGCGGGAGGAGCGAGCAGTACTTC. It is translated as CASSTIGSGRSEQYF.